The 22 T cell receptor beta chains below come from one sample, sequenced in a study of identifying expanded T cells in peripheral blood. The data were produced by immunoSEQ multiplex PCR, yet TCRdb's version contains in-frame clones alone and is incomplete. The data show approximately 58,000 clones, approximately 90% seen once. Sequenced input: blood. The receptors derive from a person aged 18-69 years in good health.

The chain links TRBV7-2 to TRBJ1-1; D gene unclear. V was cut by 6 bases and J by 5 bases, with 13 bases left in between. Germline CDR1 and CDR2: SGHTA and FQGNSA. This CDR3 spans 13 amino acids. CDR3 sequence: CASSQSIGTEAFF. In nucleotides, the CDR3 is TGTGCCAGCAGTCAATCCATTGGGACTGAAGCTTTCTTT.

The genes are TRBV6-4 and TRBJ2-2; TRBD1 or TRBD2 may be the D gene (5 bases each). The ends were cut back, 10 bases at V and 5 bases at J, with 23 bases in the middle. Germline V gives CDR1 MRHNA, CDR2 SNTAGT. This CDR3 has 16 residues. The CDR3 DNA reads TGTGCCAAACCATCCCGACAGAGGGGCGGGACCGGGGAGCTGTTTTTT. Its translation: CAKPSRQRGGTGELFF.

This clone was seen only a few times. V gene TRBV9 combines with J gene TRBJ1-6, with 7 positions matching TRBD1. The CDR3 consists of 13 residues. V lost 3 bases and J lost 10; bases outside the gene matches: 4. CDR1 SGDLS and CDR2 YYNGEE come from the germline V gene. The CDR3 reads CASSAGDRSPLHF. In nucleotides, the CDR3 is TGTGCCAGCAGCGCGGGGGACAGATCACCCCTCCACTTT.

The chain carries TRBV11-2 and TRBJ2-7; unclear D gene. The V end was cut by 5 bases, the J end by 3 bases, with 11 bases between. This CDR3 comprises 13 residues. Germline V gene lookup returns CDR1 SGHAT and CDR2 FQNNGV. The CDR3 nucleotides are TGTGCCAGCAGCCCCTCGAGGAGCTACGAGCAGTACTTC. It encodes CASSPSRSYEQYF.

This clone is labeled medium-sized. The genes are TRBV30 and TRBJ1-2; D gene ambiguous. This CDR3 spans 12 amino acids. The V end lost 4 bases, the J end lost 1 base, and 7 bases lay between the germline ends. Germline-derived CDR1 and CDR2 are GTSNPN and SVGIG (reference sequence). CDR3 sequence reads: CAWTGSNYGYTF. CDR3 bases: TGTGCCTGGACGGGCAGTAACTATGGCTACACCTTC.

This rearrangement joins TRBV4-3 to TRBJ2-2, with D uncertain. Looked up from germline, CDR1 is LGHNA and CDR2 is YSLEER. CDR3 size: 13 residues. Trimming removed 3 bases at V and 6 bases at J, with 8 bases between. The CDR3 loop is CASSHRRSGELFF. The CDR3, as DNA: TGCGCCAGCAGCCATCGTCGATCCGGGGAGCTGTTTTTT.

The rearrangement joins TRBV19 to TRBJ1-1; no clear D gene. The CDR3 loop spans 14 amino acids. Trimming stripped 7 bases from V and 0 bases from J, with 12 bases between. CDR1 is LNHDA, CDR2 SQIVND, per germline (reference sequence). CDR3 in amino acids: CASMQAGLNTEAFF. Written as DNA, the CDR3 is TGTGCCAGTATGCAGGCCGGACTGAACACTGAAGCTTTCTTT. Filled out from reference TRBV19 and TRBJ1-1, the complete variable domain reads DGGITQSPKYLFRKEGQNVTLSCEQNLNHDAMYWYRQDPGQGLRLIYYSQIVNDFQKGDIAEGYSVSREKKESFPLTVTSAQKNPTAFYLCASMQAGLNTEAFFGQGTRLTVV.

This clone has only a few counts. The chain uses TRBV5-1 and TRBJ2-3, with 11 nucleotides matching TRBD2. Germline V gene lookup returns CDR1 SGHRS and CDR2 YFSETQ. The length of the CDR3 is 14 residues. V shed 0 bases, J shed 8 bases, and the junction held 2 bases outside the gene matches. CDR3 in DNA: TGCGCCAGCAGCTTGGGGCTAGCGGGAGGTACGCAGTATTTT. The encoded protein is CASSLGLAGGTQYF.

The chain carries TRBV5-1 and TRBJ1-2; tentative D call: TRBD1 (5 bases). The ends were cut back, 4 bases at V and 2 bases at J, with 12 bases in the middle. The CDR3 spans 14 residues. The germline CDR1 and CDR2 sequences are SGHRS and YFSETQ. The CDR3 DNA follows: TGCGCCAGCAGCCCTGGCGGGGGGAACTATGGCTACACCTTC. Amino acids: CASSPGGGNYGYTF.

This chain joins TRBV30 and TRBJ1-4, with D uncertain. Germline V CDR1 and CDR2: GTSNPN, SVGIG (reference sequence). CDR3 length equals 13 residues. With 4 bases removed from V and 5 bases from J, the gap between germline ends came to 11 bases. In nucleotides, the CDR3 is TGTGCCTGGAATCGGCAGCCCAATGAAAAACTGTTTTTT. This translates into CAWNRQPNEKLFF.

The chain has TRBV18 and TRBJ1-2, with D maybe TRBD1 (5 bases). The CDR3 contains 16 residues. In germline, CDR1 is KGHSH, CDR2 LQKENI. The V end lost 2 bases, the J end lost 4 bases, and 17 bases lay between the germline ends. CDR3 in amino acids: CASSPSGGEKIYGYTF. The CDR3, as DNA: TGTGCCAGCTCACCATCGGGAGGGGAGAAGATCTATGGCTACACCTTC.

The rearrangement uses TRBV9 and TRBJ2-7; D not resolved. The V gene's germline CDR1 is SGDLS and CDR2 YYNGEE. The V and J ends lost 4 bases and 4 bases respectively, with 9 bases between them. The CDR3 is 12 amino acids. The chain's CDR3 is CASSPGSYEQYF. The CDR3, as DNA: TGTGCCAGCAGCCCTGGATCGTACGAGCAGTACTTC.

The rearrangement uses TRBV29-1 and TRBJ2-5; 8 nucleotides agree with TRBD2. Germline V gene sequence: CDR1 SQVTM, CDR2 ANQGSEA. V lost 0 bases and J lost 4; bases outside the gene matches: 10. The CDR3 spans 16 residues. The CDR3 DNA follows: TGCAGCGTTGAAGATCCCTTAGCGGGATGGGGAGAGACCCAGTACTTC. Protein product: CSVEDPLAGWGETQYF.

The genes are TRBV19 and TRBJ1-2, with TRBD1 matching 9 bases. CDR3 size: 13 residues. Per germline, CDR1 LNHDA and CDR2 SQIVND (reference sequence). V shed 5 bases and J 5 bases; nucleotides not matched to a gene: 3. The CDR3, as DNA: TGTGCCAGTAGTTGGACAGGGGCATATGGCTACACCTTC. This encodes CASSWTGAYGYTF.

The chain links TRBV6-6 to TRBJ1-2, with 7 bases identical to TRBD1. Looked up from germline, CDR1 is MNHNY and CDR2 is SVGAGI (reference sequence). There are 13 residues in the CDR3. J was trimmed by 3 bases and V by 7 bases; bases with no gene match: 5. The CDR3 nucleotides read TGTGCCAGCATTCCTGGGACAGACTATGGCTACACCTTC. This codes for CASIPGTDYGYTF.

This clone was counted only a few times. The rearrangement links TRBV6-1 to TRBJ1-3; unclear D gene. CDR3 length: 12 amino acids. V lost 10 bases and J 0 bases, leaving 7 bases between the germline ends. Germline V gives CDR1 MNHNS, CDR2 SASEGT. The CDR3 DNA follows: TGTGCCACCCACAGCTCTGGAAACACCATATATTTT. This translates into CATHSSGNTIYF.

The gene calls are TRBV28 and TRBJ2-7, with 9 bases aligning to TRBD1. The V segment lost 6 bases and the J segment 4 bases; nucleotides outside the gene matches: 10. Germline-derived CDR1 and CDR2 are MDHEN and SYDVKM. The CDR3 runs 15 residues. For the CDR3, the DNA is TGTGCCAGCAGAGGACCCGGGACAGGGAAATACGAGCAGTACTTC. Translated, it gives CASRGPGTGKYEQYF.

The chain is built from TRBV13 and TRBJ1-5; 9 nucleotides agree with TRBD1. The length of the CDR3 is 15 residues. V shed 0 bases, J shed 9 bases, and the junction held 6 bases outside the gene matches. Germline CDR1 PRHDT, CDR2 FYEKMQ (reference sequence). The CDR3 here is CASSLGGTGRGPQHF. The CDR3 bases are TGTGCCAGCAGCTTAGGGGGGACAGGGCGGGGGCCCCAGCATTTT.

The rearrangement links TRBV19 to TRBJ2-7; D is possibly TRBD1 (6 bases). Germline V lookup: CDR1 LNHDA, CDR2 SQIVND (reference sequence). The CDR3 spans 14 residues. Trimming pared 6 bases from V and 5 bases from J, leaving 17 bases between. The CDR3, as DNA: TGTGCCAGTAGAATTGTGTCAGGGGCCAACGAGCAGTACTTC. Its translation is CASRIVSGANEQYF.

This clone was recorded once. The rearrangement joins TRBV4-3 to TRBJ2-2; TRBD1 is a possible D gene (5 bases). Per the germline V gene, CDR1 is LGHNA and CDR2 is YSLEER. The length of the CDR3 is 19 residues. With 4 bases removed from V and 1 base from J, the gap between germline ends came to 22 bases. CDR3 coding DNA: TGCGCCAGCAGCCTAACCCCCCCTGGACAAACGTGGAACACCGGGGAGCTGTTTTTT. The encoded protein is CASSLTPPGQTWNTGELFF.

This chain joins TRBV14 and TRBJ2-7; D could derive from TRBD1 or TRBD2 (7 bases each). In germline, CDR1 is SGHDN, CDR2 FVKESK. This CDR3 contains 15 residues. Trimming pared 2 bases from V and 3 bases from J, leaving 14 bases between. The CDR3 loop is CASSQRPGGGYEQYF. CDR3 DNA sequence: TGTGCCAGCAGCCAAAGGCCAGGGGGGGGCTACGAGCAGTACTTC. Together with reference TRBV14 and TRBJ2-7, the CDR3 gives the full variable domain: EAGVTQFPSHSVIEKGQTVTLRCDPISGHDNLYWYRRVMGKEIKFLLHFVKESKQDESGMPNNRFLAERTGGTYSTLKVQPAELEDSGVYFCASSQRPGGGYEQYFGPGTRLTVT.

CDR3 sequence reads: CASSEERGYQPQHF. The CDR3 DNA is TGTGCCAGCAGTGAAGAGAGGGGGTATCAGCCCCAGCATTTT. The chain carries TRBV2 and TRBJ1-5; TRBD1 might be the D (6 bases). Germline CDR1 and CDR2: SNHLY and FYNNEI. This CDR3 region has 14 residues. Trimming cost V 1 base and J 5 bases, with 9 bases left between them.